Included here is one T cell receptor beta chain sequence, with context. Its antigen is undetermined. The germline gives CDR1 KGHDR, CDR2 SFDVKD. Trimming took off 10 bases at V and 2 bases at J, with 20 bases between the two ends. The CDR3 totals 16 residues. The source of the sample is a study of Graves' ophthalmopathy and Graves' hyperthyroidism. The authors amplified TCR beta CDR3 regions from RNA transcripts. HTBI primers served in a first-round RT-PCR, which a second-round multiplex PCR followed. One entry per CDR3 protein, called by TCRdb with MiXCR from the multiplex PCR reads. The repertoire holds 200,000 to 300,000 distinct CDR3 sequences, with about 46% as singletons. Study findings and constraints: Most expanded clonotypes in thyroid above 0.001 frequency also showed up in blood. The model reached just under 71% sensitivity and around 72% specificity for predicting ophthalmopathy progression.

The chain is built from TRBV24-1 and TRBJ1-5; a weak D match, TRBD1 (6 bases). This clonotype originated in an adult man with Graves' ophthalmopathy. Sequencing was carried out using peripheral blood. As DNA, the CDR3 is TGTGCCACTTCCAGCAGCTTGGCAGGGGGCAATCAGCCCCAGCATTTT. Translating gives CATSSSLAGGNQPQHF.